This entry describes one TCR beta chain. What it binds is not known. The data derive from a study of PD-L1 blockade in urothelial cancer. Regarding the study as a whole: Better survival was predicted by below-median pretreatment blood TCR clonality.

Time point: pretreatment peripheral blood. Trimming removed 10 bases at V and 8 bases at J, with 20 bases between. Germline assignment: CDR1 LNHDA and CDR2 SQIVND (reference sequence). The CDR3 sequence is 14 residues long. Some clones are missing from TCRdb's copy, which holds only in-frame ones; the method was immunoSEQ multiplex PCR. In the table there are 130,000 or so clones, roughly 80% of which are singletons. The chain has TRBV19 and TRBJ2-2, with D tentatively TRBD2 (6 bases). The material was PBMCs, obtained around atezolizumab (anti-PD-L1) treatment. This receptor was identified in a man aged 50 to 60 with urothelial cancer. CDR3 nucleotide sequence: TGTGCCACACGGGTTTCGGGGGTTGGTGGGGAGCTGTTTTTT. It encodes CATRVSGVGGELFF.